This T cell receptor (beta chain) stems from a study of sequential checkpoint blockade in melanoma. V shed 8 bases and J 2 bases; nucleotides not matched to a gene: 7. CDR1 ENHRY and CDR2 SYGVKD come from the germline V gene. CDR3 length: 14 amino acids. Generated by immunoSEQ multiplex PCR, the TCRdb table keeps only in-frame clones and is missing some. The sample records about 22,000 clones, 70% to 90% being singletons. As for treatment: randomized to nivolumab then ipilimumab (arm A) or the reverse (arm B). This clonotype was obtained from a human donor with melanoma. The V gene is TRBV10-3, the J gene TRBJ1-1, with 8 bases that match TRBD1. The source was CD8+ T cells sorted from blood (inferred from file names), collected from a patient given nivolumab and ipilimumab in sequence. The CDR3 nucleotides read TGTGCCATCCAGGAGGGGACAGGAAACACTGAAGCTTTCTTT. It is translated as CAIQEGTGNTEAFF.